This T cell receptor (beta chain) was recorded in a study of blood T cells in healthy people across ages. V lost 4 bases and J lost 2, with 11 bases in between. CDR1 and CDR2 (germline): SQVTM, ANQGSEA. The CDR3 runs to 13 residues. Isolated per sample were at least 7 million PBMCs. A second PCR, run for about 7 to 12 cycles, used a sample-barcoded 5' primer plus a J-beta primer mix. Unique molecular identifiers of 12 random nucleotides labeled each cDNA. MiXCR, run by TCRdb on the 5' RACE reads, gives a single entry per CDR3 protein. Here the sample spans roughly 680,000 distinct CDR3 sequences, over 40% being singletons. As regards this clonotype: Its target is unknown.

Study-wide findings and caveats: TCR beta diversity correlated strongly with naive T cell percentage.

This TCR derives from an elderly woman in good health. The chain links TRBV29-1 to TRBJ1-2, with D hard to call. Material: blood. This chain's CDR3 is CSVVEITNYGYTF. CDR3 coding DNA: TGCAGCGTTGTTGAGATAACCAACTATGGCTACACCTTC.